The 28 T cell receptor beta chains given below trace back to one sample, sequenced in a study of shared clonotypes between healthy human individuals. Generated by immunoSEQ multiplex PCR, the TCRdb table keeps only in-frame clones and is missing some. This table holds approximately 1,000,000 clones, around 82% found once. The sequencing sample was made of memory CD4+ T cells from PBMCs. Subset denoted: CD45RA-negative fraction. These receptors originate from a man aged 18 to 29 in good health. Some clones in this sample may be carry-over from other donors' samples.

This clone occurred a few times. This sequence joins TRBV18 and TRBJ1-5; TRBD1 matches 8 bases. Germline-derived CDR1 and CDR2 are KGHSH and LQKENI. The CDR3 totals 14 residues. V was pared by 4 bases and J by 3 bases, with 2 bases of the junction left unmatched. CDR3 amino acids: CASSQGQVNQPQHF. In DNA form, the CDR3 reads TGTGCCAGCTCACAGGGACAGGTCAATCAGCCCCAGCATTTT.

The chain employs TRBV6-1 and TRBJ1-4, with TRBD1 identical over 10 bases. The CDR3 contains 18 residues. CDR1 is MNHNS, CDR2 SASEGT, per germline. V dropped 2 bases and J dropped 2; count of bases not matched to a gene: 8. CDR3 sequence: CASSETDRGRTTNEKLFF. The CDR3 region has the DNA TGTGCCAGCAGTGAAACCGACAGGGGGCGGACTACTAATGAAAAACTGTTTTTT.

The CDR3 reads CASHRDRYTDTQYF. CDR3 DNA sequence: TGTGCCAGCCATCGGGACAGGTACACAGATACGCAGTATTTT. The J gene is TRBJ2-3, the V gene TRBV28; 8 bases are shared with TRBD1. Trimming at V came to 8 bases and at J to 2 bases, leaving 6 bases not matched to a gene. Germline assignment: CDR1 MDHEN and CDR2 SYDVKM. The CDR3 sequence is 14 residues long.

This rearrangement joins TRBV11-2 to TRBJ2-4; maybe TRBD1 (6 bases). The CDR3 has 14 amino acids. The V end lost 4 bases, the J end lost 5 bases, and 12 bases lay between the germline ends. The germline V gene encodes CDR1 SGHAT and CDR2 FQNNGV. The CDR3 DNA sequence: TGTGCCAGCAGCTCCCAGGGGTCCCAAAACATTCAGTACTTC. It yields the protein CASSSQGSQNIQYF.

The rearrangement joins TRBV30 to TRBJ1-4, with TRBD1 identical over 9 bases. Per germline, CDR1 GTSNPN and CDR2 SVGIG (reference sequence). J lost 5 bases, V lost 0 bases, and 4 bases had no gene match. CDR3 length: 15 amino acids. This CDR3 is CAWSVRGTGNEKLFF. CDR3 coding DNA: TGTGCCTGGAGTGTACGGGGGACAGGGAATGAAAAACTGTTTTTT.

The V call is TRBV5-4, the J call TRBJ1-3; D is possibly TRBD1 (6 bases). The V gene's germline CDR1 is SGHNT and CDR2 YYREEE (reference sequence). V lost 2 bases and J 0 bases, leaving 12 bases between the germline ends. This CDR3 has 16 residues. CDR3 amino acids: CASSFSGADSGNTIYF. The CDR3 DNA follows: TGTGCCAGCAGCTTTTCAGGGGCGGACTCTGGAAACACCATATATTTT. Together with reference TRBV5-4 and TRBJ1-3, the CDR3 gives the full variable domain: ETGVTQSPTHLIKTRGQQVTLRCSSQSGHNTVSWYQQALGQGPQFIFQYYREEENGRGNFPPRFSGLQFPNYSSELNVNALELDDSALYLCASSFSGADSGNTIYFGEGSWLTVV.

The chain combines TRBV27 with TRBJ2-3; no reliable D call. The CDR3 extends over 12 amino acids. Trimming took 5 bases from V and 7 from J, leaving 10 bases between them. Germline CDR1 MNHEY, CDR2 SMNVEV (reference sequence). The CDR3 DNA sequence: TGTGCCAGCAGTCCCAGCCCCAATACGCAGTATTTT. Residues: CASSPSPNTQYF.

This clone was recorded a few times. This chain joins TRBV28 and TRBJ1-5, with 7 nucleotides matching TRBD1. The CDR3 extends over 12 amino acids. V trimming: 11 bases; J trimming: 3 bases; junction bases outside the gene matches: 4. Germline V gives CDR1 MDHEN, CDR2 SYDVKM. The CDR3 region has the DNA TGTGCCGGACAGGCACTCAATCAGCCCCAGCATTTT. Residues: CAGQALNQPQHF.

A remark on this clone: A much bigger clone sits one base away, suggesting this may be a read error. The chain carries TRBV18 and TRBJ2-7, with D perhaps TRBD2 (6 bases). V was shortened by 5 bases and J by 0 bases, with 11 bases between the two germline ends. In germline, CDR1 is KGHSH, CDR2 LQKENI. This CDR3 spans 14 amino acids. CDR3 nucleotide sequence: TGTGCCAGCTCAACAATGCGGGACTCCTACGAGCAGTACTTC. It translates to CASSTMRDSYEQYF.

The rearrangement uses TRBV30 and TRBJ2-1; D is unclear. Trimming left V 2 bases short and J 6 bases short, with 5 bases between. This CDR3 contains 11 residues. Looked up from germline, CDR1 is GTSNPN and CDR2 is SVGIG (reference sequence). Here the CDR3 DNA reads TGTGCCTGGAGTACGACCAATGAGCAGTTCTTC. Residues: CAWSTTNEQFF.

Regarding this clone: This may stem from a read error, because a much larger clone lies one nucleotide away. The V gene is TRBV30, the J gene TRBJ2-2, with a possible D match to TRBD1 (6 bases). Germline V gene lookup returns CDR1 GTSNPN and CDR2 SVGIG (reference sequence). CDR3 length: 14 residues. The CDR3 coding sequence is TGTGCCTGGAGTGGGGGGCACTACACCGGGGAGCTGTCTTTT. Translation gives CAWSGGHYTGELSF. Full variable domain (outside the CDR3, taken from reference TRBV30 and TRBJ2-2): SQTIHQWPATLVQPVGSPLSLECTVEGTSNPNLYWYRQAAGRGLQLLFYSVGIGQISSEVPQNLSASRPQDRQFILSSKKLLLSDSGFYLCAWSGGHYTGELSFGEGSRLTVL.

The chain is built from TRBV27 and TRBJ2-1; possibly TRBD1 or TRBD2 for D (6 bases each). In germline, CDR1 is MNHEY, CDR2 SMNVEV (reference sequence). Trimming removed 1 base from V and 6 bases from J, with 25 bases in between. The CDR3 contains 19 residues. The CDR3 DNA reads TGTGCCAGCAGTTTATTTATGGTTCCCGATCCCAGGGGAGGCAATGAGCAGTTCTTC. Its protein is CASSLFMVPDPRGGNEQFF.

V is TRBV2 and J is TRBJ2-5, with D possibly being TRBD1 (6 bases). The CDR3 spans 13 residues. Germline CDR1 reads SNHLY; CDR2 reads FYNNEI. V was cut by 7 bases and J by 1 base, with 10 bases left in between. The CDR3: CASTQGPQETQYF. The CDR3 bases are TGTGCCAGCACACAGGGACCCCAAGAGACCCAGTACTTC.

The rearrangement joins TRBV7-9 to TRBJ2-7, with 7 bases that match TRBD2. Germline V gives CDR1 SEHNR, CDR2 FQNEAQ (reference sequence). With 3 bases clipped from V and 1 base from J, the junction kept 9 bases outside the gene matches. This CDR3 comprises 16 residues. The CDR3 DNA follows: TGTGCCAGCAGCTTCGTGGGGAGGGATGGGTCCTACGAGCAGTACTTC. Its translation is CASSFVGRDGSYEQYF.

V is TRBV9 and J is TRBJ1-1; 11 positions match TRBD1. CDR1 is SGDLS and CDR2 is YYNGEE in the germline V gene. CDR3 length equals 14 residues. With 4 bases clipped from V and 9 bases from J, the junction kept 8 bases outside the gene matches. CDR3: CASSSEDRGLKAFF. The CDR3 DNA follows: TGTGCCAGCAGCTCCGAGGACAGGGGGCTAAAAGCTTTCTTT.

The rearrangement joins TRBV4-2 to TRBJ2-3; D unclear. This CDR3 spans 16 amino acids. The ends were cut back, 1 base at V and 3 bases at J, with 14 bases in the middle. The V gene's germline CDR1 is LGHNA and CDR2 YNFKEQ. As DNA, the CDR3 is TGTGCCAGCAGCCAAGTCGCCGGTCAAACTACAGATACGCAGTATTTT. It codes for CASSQVAGQTTDTQYF.

Remarks on this clone: The same CDR3 can be traced to other DNA sequences in this sample. The CDR3 coding sequence is TGTGCCAGCAGTTACCGGGACAGGGGGCTCTACGAGCAGTACTTC. Translating gives CASSYRDRGLYEQYF. This chain joins TRBV6-5 and TRBJ2-7; TRBD1 aligns across 12 bases. The germline V gene has CDR1 MNHEY and CDR2 SVGAGI. Trimming removed 2 bases from V and 3 bases from J; junction bases left unmatched: 2. The CDR3 contains 15 residues.

V and J are TRBV7-2 and TRBJ2-1; no reliable D call. From germline, CDR1 is SGHTA and CDR2 FQGNSA. Trimming took off 2 bases at V and 9 bases at J, with 8 bases between the two ends. The CDR3 length is 12 residues. CDR3 in DNA: TGTGCCAGCAGCTTATCGGGTCCTGAGCAGTTCTTC. Translation: CASSLSGPEQFF.

The V call is TRBV14, the J call TRBJ2-7; 7 positions match TRBD1. This CDR3 contains 17 residues. The ends lost 0 bases at V and 3 bases at J; junction bases unmatched: 11. Germline V gene data show CDR1 as SGHDN and CDR2 as FVKESK. The CDR3 region is CASSQDYGRGFDYEQYF. CDR3 nucleotide sequence: TGTGCCAGCAGCCAAGATTATGGCAGGGGGTTCGACTACGAGCAGTACTTC.

V and J are TRBV5-1 and TRBJ2-1; 8 nucleotides align to TRBD2. V dropped 2 bases and J dropped 4; count of bases not matched to a gene: 5. CDR3 length: 15 amino acids. Germline assignment: CDR1 SGHRS and CDR2 YFSETQ. CDR3 in DNA: TGCGCCAGCAGCTTTGAAATAGCGGGGTACAATGAGCAGTTCTTC. As protein: CASSFEIAGYNEQFF.

The chain has TRBV4-2 and TRBJ2-2; 7 bases align to TRBD1. From germline, CDR1 is LGHNA and CDR2 YNFKEQ. J gave up 6 bases and V 1 base, and 11 bases lay outside the gene matches. The CDR3 is made up of 17 amino acids. The CDR3 spells CASSQVSPGGRSGELFF. CDR3 nucleotide sequence: TGTGCCAGCAGCCAAGTATCCCCAGGGGGAAGGTCCGGGGAGCTGTTTTTT.

The chain has TRBV4-1 and TRBJ2-1; D not certain. Per the germline V gene, CDR1 is MGHRA and CDR2 is YSYEKL. Trimming pared 4 bases from V and 8 bases from J, leaving 12 bases between. This CDR3 region has 13 residues. The CDR3 loop is CASSPRISHEQFF. In DNA form, the CDR3 reads TGCGCCAGCAGCCCCCGGATTTCGCATGAGCAGTTCTTC.

The chain couples TRBV28 to TRBJ1-5; 10 nucleotides align to TRBD1. CDR3 size: 16 residues. V lost 7 bases, J lost 2 bases, and 8 bases stayed unmatched. CDR1 is MDHEN and CDR2 is SYDVKM in the germline V gene. CDR3 DNA sequence: TGTGCCAGCATAACTACCGGGACAGGGGGCAATCAGCCCCAGCATTTT. Protein sequence: CASITTGTGGNQPQHF.

The chain recombines TRBV18 with TRBJ2-5; D gene uncertain. The V gene lost 2 bases and the J gene lost 5 bases, with 12 bases spanning the gap. The CDR3 contains 14 residues. Germline V gene data show CDR1 as KGHSH and CDR2 as LQKENI. The CDR3 sequence: CASSPRVDRETQYF. The CDR3, as DNA: TGTGCCAGCTCACCAAGAGTGGACCGGGAGACCCAGTACTTC.

The CDR3 nucleotides read TGCAGTGCTAGCGGGAGGTACGAGCAGTACTTC. This encodes CSASGRYEQYF. The rearrangement joins TRBV20-1 to TRBJ2-7; 7 bases are shared with TRBD2. Germline CDR1 and CDR2: DFQATT and SNEGSKA (reference sequence). The trim removed 3 bases at V and 4 bases at J, leaving 0 bases unmatched. The CDR3 is 11 residues long.

V usage is TRBV7-2 and J usage is TRBJ2-1; 7 bases agree with TRBD1. Trimming at V came to 2 bases and at J to 7 bases, leaving 8 bases not matched to a gene. Germline assignment: CDR1 SGHTA and CDR2 FQGNSA. The CDR3 has 15 amino acids. CDR3 in amino acids: CASSLLRQGSNEQFF. The DNA of the CDR3 is TGTGCCAGCAGCTTACTTAGACAGGGATCGAATGAGCAGTTCTTC.

This clone was detected a few times. The chain links TRBV7-2 to TRBJ2-7; D is perhaps TRBD1 or TRBD2 (5 bases each). Trimming cost V 5 bases and J 2 bases, with 10 bases left between them. Germline CDR1 SGHTA, CDR2 FQGNSA. The CDR3 runs to 13 residues. CDR3 amino acids: CASSTQGPYEQYF. The CDR3, as DNA: TGTGCCAGCAGCACCCAGGGACCCTACGAGCAGTACTTC.

The rearrangement joins TRBV4-1 to TRBJ2-2, with 8 bases lining up with TRBD2. V shed 5 bases, J shed 0 bases, and the junction held 5 bases outside the gene matches. CDR3 length: 16 residues. From germline, CDR1 is MGHRA and CDR2 YSYEKL. Here the CDR3 reads CASSKLAGTNTGELFF. DNA for the CDR3: TGCGCCAGCAGCAAATTAGCGGGAACGAACACCGGGGAGCTGTTTTTT.